This TCR beta chain appears in the sequencing data of a study of regulatory T cells in long-lasting Graves disease. Library construction for TCR beta used iRepertoire HTBI primers and Arm-PCR of CDR3 regions. A single record per CDR3 protein comes from TCRdb applying MiXCR to the multiplex PCR reads. The table lists just over 600,000 distinct CDR3 sequences, under 20% of them singletons, with 15% to 20% in the top ten. Germline V lookup: CDR1 LNHDA, CDR2 SQIVND (reference sequence). The CDR3 covers 16 residues. V lost 5 bases, J lost 3 bases, and 17 bases lay in between. Time point defined: newly diagnosed GD, antithyroid drugs for less than 3 months. With RNA extracted from PBMCs as input, the TCR library was made. This clonotype was seen only a few times. Its antigen is as yet unknown. Study-level points and caveats: Those with persistent disease had in common more public clonotypes (approximately 2,500) than new patients (roughly 1,000).

Another study also made use of these data, one on T cells in Graves' hyperthyroidism and ophthalmopathy.

Specimen: peripheral blood mononuclear cells (PBMCs), collected at new diagnosis, from a patient treated with antithyroid drugs. This clonotype was sampled from a woman in her twenties or thirties with Graves disease. The V call is TRBV19, the J call TRBJ2-1; weak D call: TRBD1 (5 bases). This CDR3 reads CASSALGALNYNEQFF. CDR3 coding DNA: TGTGCCAGTAGTGCCCTAGGGGCACTTAACTACAATGAGCAGTTCTTC.